This T cell receptor (beta chain) was captured in a study of cytomegalovirus exposure and HLA in healthy donors. Across the whole study: Earlier results showed some 120 million unique TCR beta sequences derived from some 190 million T cells.

This PCR relied on a set of 60 Vbeta primers and 13 Jbeta primers. Repertoires were generated with immunoSEQ multiplex PCR, while TCRdb's copy carries only in-frame clones and drops some. The sample's table shows approximately 180,000 clones. The V gene lost 6 bases and the J gene lost 2 bases, with 8 bases spanning the gap. This CDR3 is built from 12 residues. In germline, CDR1 is GTSNPN, CDR2 SVGIG (reference sequence). Material for sequencing was PBMCs. The receptor's source is a man aged 25-45 years in good health and CMV-seronegative. V is TRBV30 and J is TRBJ1-3; D perhaps matches TRBD1 (5 bases). CDR3 protein: CACRTTGNTIYF. The CDR3 DNA is TGTGCCTGCCGGACAACTGGAAACACCATATATTTT.